The rows below give T cell receptor beta chains drawn from one sample of a study of identical twins. A single record per CDR3 protein comes from TCRdb applying MiXCR to the 5' RACE reads. The table lists 750,000 to 950,000 distinct CDR3 sequences, about 12% of them singletons. These data were likewise used in another study, on yellow fever vaccine responses in identical twins.

The sequencing sample was made of PBMCs. These receptors all come from a woman in her late teens or twenties in good health. The CDR3 runs from the conserved cysteine through the conserved F or W. A D gene is named only where the DNA matches it firmly. Clone sizes are given selectively: once, few, many, or a class where the clone is expanded.

V	D	size	J	DNA	CDR3
TRBV5-1	.	few	TRBJ2-7	TGCGCCAGCAGCGTGGCAGGCCCAACCTACGAGCAGTACTTC	CASSVAGPTYEQYF
TRBV20-1	TRBD2	.	TRBJ2-3	TGCAGTGCTAGAGTGGGTAGCGGGGGCCTTCAAATACTTAGGACGCAGTATTTT	CSARVGSGGLQILRTQYF
TRBV29-1	.	many	TRBJ2-7	TGCAGCGTCGGAGCCCAGGAAAGCTCCTACGAGCAGTACTTC	CSVGAQESSYEQYF
TRBV2	TRBD1	.	TRBJ2-7	TGTGCCAGCAGTGAATCAGGGGGCGCGATCTACGAGCAGTACTTC	CASSESGGAIYEQYF
TRBV6-5	.	few	TRBJ2-1	TGTGCCAGCGGTGAGGGCTTGGGTGAGCAGTTCTTC	CASGEGLGEQFF
TRBV3-1	TRBD2	.	TRBJ2-7	TGTGCCAGCAGCCAAGGGACTAGCGGGCGTCGTTCCTACGAGCAGTACTTC	CASSQGTSGRRSYEQYF
TRBV7-8	.	.	TRBJ2-3	TGTGCCAGCAGCCAACCCCCGGCAGATACGCAGTATTTT	CASSQPPADTQYF
TRBV5-1	.	.	TRBJ2-1	TGCGCCAGCAGCCAGATGACAGGCCCCTACAATGAGCAGTTCTTC	CASSQMTGPYNEQFF
TRBV7-9	TRBD1	.	TRBJ1-1	TGTGCCAGCAGCTTAAGGCCCCACAGGGGGACTGAAGCTTTCTTT	CASSLRPHRGTEAFF
TRBV14	TRBD2	.	TRBJ2-5	TGTGCCAGCAGCCCGTCAGGACTAGCCCTATCCGAGACCCAGTACTTC	CASSPSGLALSETQYF
TRBV9	TRBD2	.	TRBJ2-1	TGTGCCAGCAGGCGACCGGGACTAGCGGACAATGAGCAGTTCTTC	CASRRPGLADNEQFF
TRBV12-3/TRBV12-4	.	few	TRBJ1-2	TGTGCCAGCAGTTTAGGGACATCAGCTAACTATGGCTACACCTTC	CASSLGTSANYGYTF
TRBV5-1	.	few	TRBJ2-1	TGCGCCAGCAGCCTGGGGATAGATGAGCAGTTCTTC	CASSLGIDEQFF
TRBV19	.	.	TRBJ2-1	TGTGCCAGTAGCGCCCTAGGAAATGAGCAGTTCTTC	CASSALGNEQFF
TRBV24-1	.	many	TRBJ2-1	TGTGCCACCAGTGATTTTTCCAGTCTCAATGAGCAGTTCTTC	CATSDFSSLNEQFF
TRBV9	.	.	TRBJ2-6	TGTGCCAGCAGCGTAGGGTCCTCTGGGGCCAACGTCCTGACTTTC	CASSVGSSGANVLTF
TRBV5-1	TRBD1	few	TRBJ1-1	TGCGCCAGCAGTTACGACAGGGGCACTGAAGCTTTCTTT	CASSYDRGTEAFF
TRBV9	TRBD1	.	TRBJ2-7	TGTGCCAGCAGCACGGGGACAGGGCCCCTCTACGAGCAGTACTTC	CASSTGTGPLYEQYF
TRBV4-1	.	.	TRBJ2-2	TGCGCCAGCAGCCAAGGGCGGGCGAACACCGGGGAGCTGTTTTTT	CASSQGRANTGELFF
TRBV6-1	.	few	TRBJ1-5	TGTGCCAGCAGTGAAGCGTCAGGGTCAGCCCAGCATTTT	CASSEASGSAQHF
TRBV12-3/TRBV12-4	.	.	TRBJ2-5	TGTGCCAGCAGTTTAATGCCTCTTTCAGAGACCCAGTACTTC	CASSLMPLSETQYF
TRBV7-2	.	.	TRBJ2-3	TGTGCCAGCAGCTTAGCTTGGGGGATGATGTCAGATACGCAGTATTTT	CASSLAWGMMSDTQYF
TRBV10-3	TRBD2	many	TRBJ2-3	TGTGCCATCACAGCGGGAGGCACAGATACGCAGTATTTT	CAITAGGTDTQYF
TRBV12-3/TRBV12-4	TRBD1	few	TRBJ1-2	TGTGCCAGCAGTTTAATGGGACAGGGTATTGGCTACACCTTC	CASSLMGQGIGYTF
TRBV20-1	.	few	TRBJ2-1	TGCAGTGCTAGAGTAGGGGCGGACCATAACAATGAGCAGTTCTTC	CSARVGADHNNEQFF
TRBV5-1	.	.	TRBJ1-1	TGCGCCAGCAGCACCTCAGGGGTAAGGACTGAAGCTTTCTTT	CASSTSGVRTEAFF
TRBV6-1	.	.	TRBJ2-2	TGTGCCAGCACCCTCGAACGGGGCACCGGGGAGCTGTTTTTT	CASTLERGTGELFF
TRBV7-9	.	few	TRBJ2-1	TGTGCCACCGGGGGTATGGATGAGCAGTTCTTC	CATGGMDEQFF
TRBV2	.	few	TRBJ1-2	TGTGCCAGCAGTGAAGTACCCGGGAGTCGGGGTGGCTACACCTTC	CASSEVPGSRGGYTF
TRBV10-3	TRBD1	few	TRBJ2-2	TGTGCCATCAGGGATACCGGGACAGGGAACACCGGGGAGCTGTTTTTT	CAIRDTGTGNTGELFF
TRBV12-3/TRBV12-4	TRBD2	few	TRBJ2-1	TGTGCCAGCAGGGGAGGGGATCCCAATGAGCAGTTCTTC	CASRGGDPNEQFF
TRBV12-3/TRBV12-4	.	.	TRBJ1-5	TGTGCCAGCAGTTTACGGGGCAGGGTGGTGGAAAATCAGCCCCAGCATTTT	CASSLRGRVVENQPQHF
TRBV18	TRBD2	once	TRBJ2-3	TGTGCCAGCTCACCAGTGACTAGCGGGACTAGCACAGATACGCAGTATTTT	CASSPVTSGTSTDTQYF
TRBV12-3/TRBV12-4	TRBD1	.	TRBJ2-7	TGTGCCAGCAGTTCCCAGGACAGGTCCTACGAGCAGTACTTC	CASSSQDRSYEQYF
TRBV14	TRBD2	few	TRBJ2-1	TGTGCCAGCAGCCCCGAAGGGGGACTAGCGGGTTTCTACAATGAGCAGTTCTTC	CASSPEGGLAGFYNEQFF
TRBV20-1	TRBD1	few	TRBJ2-3	TGCAGTGCCCCCGGGACAGGGGGGAATACGCAGTATTTT	CSAPGTGGNTQYF
TRBV6-5	.	.	TRBJ2-2	TGTGCCAGCAGTCACACCTGGGGCCAGAACACCGGGGAGCTGTTTTTT	CASSHTWGQNTGELFF
TRBV20-1	TRBD2	few	TRBJ2-1	TGCAGTGCTAACCCCGTAGCGGGAGCATGGGACAATGAGCAGTTCTTC	CSANPVAGAWDNEQFF
TRBV9	.	.	TRBJ2-7	TGTGCCAGCAGCGTAGTGGGGTCCACCTACGAGCAGTACTTC	CASSVVGSTYEQYF
TRBV5-1	TRBD2	many	TRBJ2-7	TGCGCCAGCAGTCCCCGGGGGACTAGCGGATTCTACGAGCAGTACTTC	CASSPRGTSGFYEQYF
TRBV20-1	.	few	TRBJ1-2	TGCAGTGCTAGTCCCGGTCCCAATGGCTACACCTTC	CSASPGPNGYTF
TRBV3-1	TRBD2	.	TRBJ2-3	TGTGCCAGCAGCCAAGGTCCGGGGGGGTCGGCAGATACGCAGTATTTT	CASSQGPGGSADTQYF
TRBV11-1	.	.	TRBJ1-1	TGTGCCAGCAGGAGGGAGGGGAACACTGAAGCTTTCTTT	CASRREGNTEAFF
TRBV5-1	TRBD1	few	TRBJ2-2	TGCGCCAGCAGCTTGTCTTGGGACAGTGCGAACACCGGGGAGCTGTTTTTT	CASSLSWDSANTGELFF
TRBV5-1	TRBD1	many	TRBJ1-5	TGCGCCAGCAGCCTATCTCAGGGGGATCAGCCCCAGCATTTT	CASSLSQGDQPQHF
TRBV3-1	TRBD2	many	TRBJ2-7	TGTGCCAGCAGCCTACGGGGCGGGAGGGCCTACGAGCAGTACTTC	CASSLRGGRAYEQYF
TRBV3-1	TRBD2	many	TRBJ2-5	TGTGCCAGCAGCCAGGAACCGAGCGGGGGAGAGACCCAGTACTTC	CASSQEPSGGETQYF
TRBV6-1	.	few	TRBJ2-1	TGTGCCAGCAGTGGACCGGACTACTTCAATGAGCAGTTCTTC	CASSGPDYFNEQFF
TRBV3-1	.	many	TRBJ2-5	TGTGCCAGCAGGCAACAAGAGACCCAGTACTTC	CASRQQETQYF
TRBV5-1	.	few	TRBJ2-2	TGCGCCAGCAGCTTGGCAGGCCCCCCGAACACCGGGGAGCTGTTTTTT	CASSLAGPPNTGELFF
TRBV6-1	.	few	TRBJ2-4	TGTGCCAGCAGTGAAGCGAACATTCAGTACTTC	CASSEANIQYF
TRBV19	.	.	TRBJ1-5	TGTGCCAGTAGTATAGCCAACCATCAGCCCCAGCATTTT	CASSIANHQPQHF
TRBV3-1	.	.	TRBJ2-5	TGTGCCAGCAGCTGCTCCGGGGTGGAGACCCAGTACTTC	CASSCSGVETQYF
TRBV5-1	.	few	TRBJ1-4	TGCGCCAGCAGCTTGGGCGGGGGTGGAGAAAAACTGTTTTTT	CASSLGGGGEKLFF
TRBV29-1	TRBD1	.	TRBJ2-6	TGCAGCGTCCAAGAGGGGGCCTCTGGGGCCAACGTCCTGACTTTC	CSVQEGASGANVLTF
TRBV20-1	.	few	TRBJ1-2	TGCAGTGCTCTCCAGATCACTAACTATGGCTACACCTTC	CSALQITNYGYTF
TRBV10-3	TRBD2	few	TRBJ2-3	TGTGCCATCAGTGATTCACTAGCGGGGGGCACAGATACGCAGTATTTT	CAISDSLAGGTDTQYF